The following is a T cell receptor beta chain sequence with its context. TCRdb's table, derived via immunoSEQ multiplex PCR, lists solely in-frame clones and lacks some. The sample contains about 79,000 clones, approximately 94% of which appear only once. This entry is derived from a study of technical replicates of blood from several donors. Losses at the gene ends were 0 bases for V and 8 bases for J; bases not matched to a gene: 0. The CDR3 extends over 14 amino acids. Germline V gene data show CDR1 as SGHRS and CDR2 as YFSETQ. Sequenced sample: T cells isolated from PBMCs. The clonotype was recovered from a human donor in good health. This chain connects TRBV5-1 to TRBJ1-6; TRBD1 agrees at 9 bases. DNA of the CDR3: TGCGCCAGCAGCTTGGGGACAGGGGATTCACCCCTCCACTTT. Amino acids: CASSLGTGDSPLHF. Full variable domain (rest looked up from reference TRBV5-1 and TRBJ1-6): KAGVTQTPRYLIKTRGQQVTLSCSPISGHRSVSWYQQTPGQGLQFLFEYFSETQRNKGNFPGRFSGRQFSNSRSEMNVSTLELGDSALYLCASSLGTGDSPLHFGNGTRLTVT.